The rows below give T cell receptor beta chains drawn from one sample of a study of T cell responses to AZD1222 COVID-19 vaccine. Profiled with immunoSEQ multiplex PCR; TCRdb holds only in-frame clones, not every one. The profile covers 99,000 or so clones, with around nine tenths appearing a single time and around 9% taken by the ten largest. Here the sequenced sample was peripheral blood, taken on day 0 of AZD1222 vaccination. These receptors came from an adult in good health. The CDR3 runs from the conserved cysteine through the conserved F or W. Fields, in order: J gene, D gene, V gene, clone size, CDR3 protein, CDR3 DNA. D genes are given only for firm matches. Clone size is given for some rows only: seen once, a few or many times, or a class if the clone is expanded.

>TRBJ2-2|NA|TRBV27|NA
CASRGRPGAFSTGELFF
TGTGCCAGCCGAGGGAGACCGGGAGCTTTTTCCACCGGGGAGCTGTTTTTT
>TRBJ2-1|TRBD2|TRBV29-1|few
CSSPSGRVSNEQFF
TGCAGCTCCCCGAGCGGGAGGGTATCAAATGAGCAGTTCTTC
>TRBJ2-2|NA|TRBV19|NA
CASSRGARELFF
TGTGCCAGTAGTAGGGGGGCGCGGGAGCTGTTTTTT
>TRBJ2-5|TRBD1|TRBV7-3|NA
CASTQTGTAQETQYF
TGTGCCAGCACCCAGACCGGGACAGCTCAAGAGACCCAGTACTTC
>TRBJ2-5|NA|TRBV7-6|NA
CASSLGDSSAWVPQYF
TGTGCCAGCAGCTTAGGGGACTCATCCGCGTGGGTTCCCCAGTACTTC
>TRBJ1-2|NA|TRBV7-2|once
CASNRRGVDYGYTF
TGTGCCAGCAACCGCAGGGGAGTTGACTATGGCTACACCTTC
>TRBJ2-5|NA|TRBV5-1|NA
CASSLVAQISETQYF
TGCGCCAGCAGCTTGGTTGCACAGATTTCGGAGACCCAGTACTTC
>TRBJ2-7|NA|TRBV5-8|NA
CASSLRNEQYF
TGTGCCAGCAGCCTCCGAAACGAGCAGTACTTC
>TRBJ2-3|TRBD1|TRBV23-1|NA
CTSSHRGGAVDTQYF
TGCACCAGCAGTCATAGAGGGGGCGCAGTAGATACGCAGTATTTT
>TRBJ1-5|NA|TRBV7-8|once
CASSISRQGNQPQHF
TGTGCCAGCAGCATATCACGACAGGGCAATCAGCCCCAGCATTTT
>TRBJ1-4|TRBD1|TRBV24-1|NA
CATSEPGTGYEKLFF
TGTGCCACCAGTGAACCCGGGACAGGGTATGAAAAACTGTTTTTT
>TRBJ1-5|NA|TRBV25-1|NA
CASSGGDGLYQPQHF
TGTGCCAGCAGTGGTGGAGACGGACTCTATCAGCCCCAGCATTTT
>TRBJ1-2|TRBD1|TRBV25-1|NA
CASSGQDYYGYTF
TGTGCCAGCTCCGGACAGGATTACTATGGCTACACCTTC
>TRBJ1-2|TRBD1|TRBV29-1|NA
CSVGMGQGSLLWGYTF
TGCAGCGTTGGAATGGGACAGGGTTCCCTTTTGTGGGGCTACACCTTC
>TRBJ1-3|NA|TRBV28|NA
CASGTGTGNTIYF
TGTGCCAGCGGCACGGGTACTGGAAACACCATATATTTT
>TRBJ1-1|NA|TRBV27|once
CASSLIGGGTEAFF
TGTGCCAGCAGTTTAATCGGGGGTGGCACTGAAGCTTTCTTT
>TRBJ1-5|NA|TRBV11-2|NA
CASSFIAGAGPQHF
TGTGCCAGCAGCTTTATAGCAGGGGCCGGGCCCCAGCATTTT
>TRBJ2-5|TRBD2|TRBV4-2|once
CASSQGHRGGPETQYF
TGTGCCAGCAGCCAAGGTCACCGGGGGGGCCCCGAGACCCAGTACTTC
>TRBJ2-1|NA|TRBV9|NA
CASSVGQGVQFF
TGTGCCAGCAGCGTAGGGCAGGGAGTGCAGTTCTTC
>TRBJ1-5|NA|TRBV6-5|NA
CATRDTYYSNQPQHF
TGTGCCACCCGGGACACCTATTATAGCAATCAGCCCCAGCATTTT
>TRBJ1-2|NA|TRBV19|NA
CASSIKGGRIDGYTF
TGTGCCAGTAGTATAAAGGGGGGCAGGATCGATGGCTACACCTTC
>TRBJ2-5|NA|TRBV7-2|few
CASSLTGWTAYF
TGTGCCAGCAGCTTGACCGGCTGGACAGCGTACTTC
>TRBJ2-3|NA|TRBV5-1|NA
CASSLGEPDTQYF
TGCGCCAGCAGCCTGGGGGAACCAGATACGCAGTATTTT
>TRBJ1-1|NA|TRBV4-3|many
CASSQERNTEAFF
TGCGCCAGCAGCCAAGAACGGAACACTGAAGCTTTCTTT
>TRBJ2-1|TRBD2|TRBV10-3|NA
CAISEGSGGYNEQFF
TGTGCCATCAGTGAGGGGTCGGGGGGGTACAATGAGCAGTTCTTC
>TRBJ1-2|NA|TRBV9|once
CASSPSGGPGYTF
TGTGCCAGCAGCCCATCCGGGGGACCCGGCTACACCTTC
>TRBJ2-1|NA|TRBV7-6|NA
CASSLERYNEQFF
TGTGCCAGCAGCTTAGAAAGGTACAATGAGCAGTTCTTC